The sequence of this T cell receptor (beta chain) was determined in a study of blood T cell repertoires in COVID-19. Whole-study context: T cells, B-cell-depleted T cells, or PBMCs provided the cDNA or gDNA that served as material.

Germline assignment: CDR1 SGDLS and CDR2 YYNGEE. The CDR3 loop spans 16 amino acids. The junction had 8 bases not matched to a gene; V was cut back by 1 base and J by 4 bases. Data came from immunoSEQ multiplex PCR; TCRdb stores just in-frame clones and leaves some out. The sample has a few hundred thousand clones; 83% are singletons. J is TRBJ1-2 and V is TRBV9; 9 nucleotides match TRBD1. Sequenced: peripheral blood. The receptor comes from a woman in her 30s with COVID-19, enrolled during active disease. CDR3 in amino acids: CASSVPPTGGSYGYTF. CDR3 DNA: TGTGCCAGCAGCGTACCCCCGACAGGGGGGTCCTATGGCTACACCTTC.